The 17 T cell receptor beta chains presented below share a single source sample, sequenced in a study of relationships among human T cell subsets. Regulatory T cells were selected from positively selected CD4+ cells using anti-CD25 beads. The T cell receptor alpha and beta CDR3 regions were amplified from mRNA by semiquantitative ARM-PCR. Exponential amplification used communal superprimers after tagged nested gene-specific primers in ARM-PCR. Each CDR3 protein gets one entry after TCRdb re-called the multiplex PCR reads with MiXCR. This table holds approximately 13,000 distinct CDR3 sequences, 50% to 75% found once. Sequenced sample: Tregs sorted from blood. The receptors here all came from a man aged 35 to 55 in good health.

V usage is TRBV11-1 and J usage is TRBJ2-3; D possibly corresponds to TRBD2 (5 bases). Between the trimmed V and J ends, which lost 2 bases and 6 bases, there was a span of 9 bases. Germline V CDR1 and CDR2: SGHAT, FQDESV (reference sequence). This CDR3 is built from 13 residues. The CDR3 DNA follows: TGTGCCAGCAGCTTACAACGGGATGATACGCAGTATTTT. Protein: CASSLQRDDTQYF. Combining the CDR3 with reference TRBV11-1 and TRBJ2-3 gives the whole variable domain EAEVAQSPRYKITEKSQAVAFWCDPISGHATLYWYRQILGQGPELLVQFQDESVVDDSQLPKDRFSAERLKGVDSTLKIQPAELGDSAMYLCASSLQRDDTQYFGPGTRLTVL.

This chain connects TRBV20-1 to TRBJ2-2; 9 positions agree with TRBD1. The CDR3 spans 15 residues. V dropped 0 bases and J dropped 3; count of bases not matched to a gene: 2. Germline CDR1 and CDR2: DFQATT and SNEGSKA (reference sequence). The DNA for the CDR3 is TGCAGTGCTAGAGATTGGGACAGGGACACCGGGGAGCTGTTTTTT. It yields the protein CSARDWDRDTGELFF.

The chain carries TRBV29-1 and TRBJ2-3; TRBD2 might be the D (6 bases). V dropped 3 bases and J dropped 1 base, with 14 bases sitting between them. Germline-derived CDR1 and CDR2 are SQVTM and ANQGSEA. The CDR3 consists of 15 residues. The CDR3 protein is CSVEIEAGRTDTQYF. The DNA for the CDR3 is TGCAGCGTTGAGATTGAGGCGGGACGCACAGATACGCAGTATTTT.

This clonotype was counted between two and nine times. V and J are TRBV30 and TRBJ1-5; no firm D call. Trimming pared 4 bases from V and 13 bases from J, leaving 17 bases between. This CDR3 region has 12 residues. Germline V gives CDR1 GTSNPN, CDR2 SVGIG (reference sequence). The CDR3, as DNA: TGTGCCTGGACTAAAGGTGCAGGCCCTCAGCATTTT. This encodes CAWTKGAGPQHF.

V and J are TRBV28 and TRBJ2-3, with TRBD1 identical over 10 bases. The CDR3 contains 15 residues. From germline, CDR1 is MDHEN and CDR2 SYDVKM. V shed 1 base, J shed 8 bases, and the junction held 6 bases outside the gene matches. The CDR3 DNA follows: TGTGCCAGCAGTTTATCTGGGACAGGGGAGGGTACGCAGTATTTT. Its protein is CASSLSGTGEGTQYF.

This chain links TRBV4-1 with TRBJ2-2, with D perhaps matching TRBD2 (6 bases). Deletions cut 4 bases from V and 0 bases from J, with 18 bases between. This CDR3 contains 18 residues. Germline CDR1 and CDR2: MGHRA and YSYEKL. CDR3 region: CASSPSGLTAPNTGELFF. The DNA of the CDR3 is TGCGCCAGCAGCCCAAGCGGGCTAACAGCCCCGAACACCGGGGAGCTGTTTTTT.

The gene calls are TRBV7-8 and TRBJ2-7; tentatively, D is TRBD2 (5 bases). V lost 0 bases, J lost 7 bases, and 10 bases lay in between. This CDR3 is 13 amino acids long. The germline gives CDR1 SGHVS, CDR2 FQNEAQ. The DNA for the CDR3 is TGTGCCAGCAGCTTAGCCCACCCGGGGGAGCAGTACTTC. Translated: CASSLAHPGEQYF. Together with reference TRBV7-8 and TRBJ2-7, the CDR3 gives the full variable domain: GAGVSQSPRYKVAKRGQDVALRCDPISGHVSLFWYQQALGQGPEFLTYFQNEAQLDKSGLPSDRFFAERPEGSVSTLKIQRTQQEDSAVYLCASSLAHPGEQYFGPGTRLTVT.

The genes are TRBV12-3 or TRBV12-4 and TRBJ2-7, with D perhaps matching TRBD1 (6 bases). Trimming took off 6 bases at V and 0 bases at J, with 12 bases between the two ends. The CDR3 has 14 amino acids. The chain's CDR3 is CASRYNRDSYEQYF. The CDR3 nucleotides are TGTGCCAGCAGATATAACAGGGACTCCTACGAGCAGTACTTC.

This chain links TRBV20-1 with TRBJ2-5; TRBD2 matches 11 bases. Germline lookup yields CDR1 DFQATT and CDR2 SNEGSKA (reference sequence). V lost 5 bases to trimming and J lost 3 bases; unmatched junction nucleotides: 11. The CDR3 has 16 residues. CDR3 nucleotides: TGCAGTGCTCCCTATGCACTAGCGGGGGACAAAGAGACCCAGTACTTC. Translating gives CSAPYALAGDKETQYF.

This chain's CDR3 is CSATPLDRVITERGYTF. CDR3 sequence (DNA): TGCAGTGCTACTCCTCTGGACAGGGTGATAACAGAGCGGGGCTACACCTTC. The V and J genes are TRBV20-1 and TRBJ1-2, with 8 bases lining up with TRBD1. The V gene's germline CDR1 is DFQATT and CDR2 SNEGSKA (reference sequence). CDR3 size: 17 residues. V shed 4 bases, J shed 8 bases, and the junction held 21 bases outside the gene matches.

This clonotype was counted between two and nine times. The gene calls are TRBV11-3 and TRBJ2-7, with 8 bases that match TRBD1. V lost 2 bases, J lost 5 bases, and 2 bases stayed unmatched. Germline values: CDR1 SGHNT, CDR2 YENEEA. This CDR3 comprises 13 residues. The chain's CDR3 is CASSLQGANEQYF. CDR3 coding DNA: TGTGCCAGCAGCTTACAGGGGGCGAACGAGCAGTACTTC. Full variable domain (outside the CDR3, taken from reference TRBV11-3 and TRBJ2-7): EAGVVQSPRYKIIEKKQPVAFWCNPISGHNTLYWYLQNLGQGPELLIRYENEEAVDDSQLPKDRFSAERLKGVDSTLKIQPAELGDSAVYLCASSLQGANEQYFGPGTRLTVT.

The chain combines TRBV28 with TRBJ2-7; no clear D. This CDR3 has 12 residues. In germline, CDR1 is MDHEN, CDR2 SYDVKM. Deletions cut 3 bases from V and 7 bases from J, with 10 bases between. In DNA, the CDR3 is TGTGCCAGCAGTTTGAGTTCTGGAGAGCAGTACTTC. The encoded protein is CASSLSSGEQYF. Full variable domain (rest looked up from reference TRBV28 and TRBJ2-7): DVKVTQSSRYLVKRTGEKVFLECVQDMDHENMFWYRQDPGLGLRLIYFSYDVKMKEKGDIPEGYSVSREKKERFSLILESASTNQTSMYLCASSLSSGEQYFGPGTRLTVT.

The V call is TRBV12-3 or TRBV12-4, the J call TRBJ2-1, with D unclear. This CDR3 contains 14 residues. V gave up 5 bases and J gave up 5 bases, with 13 bases separating them. The CDR3 DNA reads TGTGCCAGCAGTATCTGGGTGGGCGACAATGAGCAGTTCTTC. Protein product: CASSIWVGDNEQFF.

This clonotype was seen only a few times. The chain couples TRBV5-1 to TRBJ1-1; D is unresolved. Germline CDR1 SGHRS, CDR2 YFSETQ. Trimming shortened V by 6 bases and J by 1 base, and 13 bases separated the two germline ends. The CDR3 loop spans 14 amino acids. CDR3 amino acids: CASTENFRNTEAFF. Written as DNA, the CDR3 is TGCGCCAGCACGGAGAATTTTAGGAACACTGAAGCTTTCTTT.

The chain carries TRBV5-4 and TRBJ2-3; 10 bases fit TRBD1. Germline CDR1 and CDR2: SGHNT and YYREEE (reference sequence). The CDR3 is 15 residues long. V shed 3 bases, J shed 6 bases, and the junction held 7 bases outside the gene matches. DNA for the CDR3: TGTGCCAGCAGCTCTCGGGACAGGGGAGTTGATACGCAGTATTTT. This sequence encodes CASSSRDRGVDTQYF.

This clonotype is medium-sized (0.01 to 0.1%). The CDR3 reads CSASLAGRADTQYF. In DNA form, the CDR3 reads TGCAGTGCCTCACTAGCGGGGAGAGCAGATACGCAGTATTTT. The chain joins TRBV20-1 to TRBJ2-3; 10 bases are a match to TRBD2. The germline gives CDR1 DFQATT, CDR2 SNEGSKA (reference sequence). The CDR3 totals 14 residues. The junction had 7 bases not matched to a gene; V was cut back by 6 bases and J by 4 bases.

The chain carries TRBV12-3 or TRBV12-4 and TRBJ2-7, with TRBD1 as a possible D gene (5 bases). V lost 4 bases and J lost 1, with 14 bases in between. This CDR3 has 15 amino acids. CDR3 nucleotide sequence: TGTGCCAGCAGTTCAGCCTTAGCAGGGTCCTACGAGCAGTACTTC. Its translation is CASSSALAGSYEQYF.